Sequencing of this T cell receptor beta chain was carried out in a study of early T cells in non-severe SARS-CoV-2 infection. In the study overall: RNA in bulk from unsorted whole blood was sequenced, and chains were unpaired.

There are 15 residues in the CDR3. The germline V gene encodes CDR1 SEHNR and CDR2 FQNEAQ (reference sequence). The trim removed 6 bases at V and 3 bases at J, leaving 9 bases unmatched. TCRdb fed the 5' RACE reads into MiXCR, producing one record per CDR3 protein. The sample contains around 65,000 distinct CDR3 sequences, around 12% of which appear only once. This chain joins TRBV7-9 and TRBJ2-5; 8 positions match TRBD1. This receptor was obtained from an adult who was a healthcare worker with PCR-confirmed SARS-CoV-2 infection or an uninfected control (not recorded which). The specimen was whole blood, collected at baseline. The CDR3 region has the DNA TGTGCCAGCAGTTCGGGACAGGAATTGGAAGAGACCCAGTACTTC. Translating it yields CASSSGQELEETQYF.